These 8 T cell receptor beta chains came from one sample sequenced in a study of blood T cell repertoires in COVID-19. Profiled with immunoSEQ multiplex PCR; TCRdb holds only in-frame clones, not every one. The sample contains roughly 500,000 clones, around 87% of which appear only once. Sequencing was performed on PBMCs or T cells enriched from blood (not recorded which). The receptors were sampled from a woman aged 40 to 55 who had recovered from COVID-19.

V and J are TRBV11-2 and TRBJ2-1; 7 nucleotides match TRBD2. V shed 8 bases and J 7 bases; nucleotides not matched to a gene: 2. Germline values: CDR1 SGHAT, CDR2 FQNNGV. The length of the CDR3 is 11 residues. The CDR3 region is CASSGGNEQFF. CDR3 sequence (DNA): TGTGCCAGCTCCGGGGGGAATGAGCAGTTCTTC. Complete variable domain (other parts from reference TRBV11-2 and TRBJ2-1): EAGVAQSPRYKIIEKRQSVAFWCNPISGHATLYWYQQILGQGPKLLIQFQNNGVVDDSQLPKDRFSAERLKGVDSTLKIQPAKLEDSAVYLCASSGGNEQFFGPGTRLTVL.

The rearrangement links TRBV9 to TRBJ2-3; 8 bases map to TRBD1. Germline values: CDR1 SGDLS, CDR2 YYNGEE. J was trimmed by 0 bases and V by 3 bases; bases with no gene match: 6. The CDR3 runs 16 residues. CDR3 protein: CASSARTGRSTDTQYF. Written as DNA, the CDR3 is TGTGCCAGCAGCGCTAGGACAGGGAGAAGCACAGATACGCAGTATTTT.

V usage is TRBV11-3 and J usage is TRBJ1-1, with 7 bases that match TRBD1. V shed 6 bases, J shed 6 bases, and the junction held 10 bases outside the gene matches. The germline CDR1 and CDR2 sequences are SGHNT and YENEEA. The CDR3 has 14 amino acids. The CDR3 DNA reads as TGTGCCAGCAGGCCCGGTCGACAGGGCGCTGAAGCTTTCTTT. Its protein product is CASRPGRQGAEAFF.

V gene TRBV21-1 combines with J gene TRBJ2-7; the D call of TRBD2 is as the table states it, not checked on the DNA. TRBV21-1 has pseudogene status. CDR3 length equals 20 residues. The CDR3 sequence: CASSKSRRRELAGEEDEQYF. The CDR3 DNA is TGTGCCAGCAGCAAAAGTCGACGGCGAGAACTAGCGGGAGAAGAGGACGAGCAGTACTTC.

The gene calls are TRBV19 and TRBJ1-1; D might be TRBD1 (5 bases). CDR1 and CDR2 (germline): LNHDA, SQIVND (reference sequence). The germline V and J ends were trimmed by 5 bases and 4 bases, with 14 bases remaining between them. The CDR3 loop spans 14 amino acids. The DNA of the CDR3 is TGTGCCAGTAGTGGAGACATGGGGGGCACTGAAGCTTTCTTT. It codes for CASSGDMGGTEAFF.

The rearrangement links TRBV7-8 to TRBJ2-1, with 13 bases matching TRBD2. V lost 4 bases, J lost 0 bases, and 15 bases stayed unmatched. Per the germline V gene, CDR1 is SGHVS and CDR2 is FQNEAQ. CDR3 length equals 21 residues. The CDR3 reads CASSSKSRGLAGLLSYNEQFF. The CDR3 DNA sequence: TGTGCCAGCAGCTCCAAATCGAGGGGACTAGCGGGACTCCTCTCCTACAATGAGCAGTTCTTC.

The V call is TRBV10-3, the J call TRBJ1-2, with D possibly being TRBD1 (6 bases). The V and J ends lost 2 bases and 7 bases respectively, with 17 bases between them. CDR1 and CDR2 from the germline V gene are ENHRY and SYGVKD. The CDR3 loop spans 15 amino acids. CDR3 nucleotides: TGTGCCATCAGTGAGGGAGCAGGGGCTGTTTTTGGCTACACCTTC. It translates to CAISEGAGAVFGYTF.

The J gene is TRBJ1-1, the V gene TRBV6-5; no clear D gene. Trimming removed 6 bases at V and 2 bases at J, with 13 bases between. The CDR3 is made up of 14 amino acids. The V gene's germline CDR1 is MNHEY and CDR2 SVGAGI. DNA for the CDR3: TGTGCCAGCAGACTTGCGGAGGGAAACACTGAAGCTTTCTTT. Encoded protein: CASRLAEGNTEAFF.